The rows below give T cell receptor beta chains drawn from one sample of a study of blood T cell repertoires in COVID-19. The method was immunoSEQ multiplex PCR; TCRdb's version includes in-frame clones alone and lacks a portion of them. The table lists 200,000 to 250,000 clones, more than 80% of them singletons. Material: peripheral blood. The receptor source for this set is a human donor in a cohort sampled during active COVID-19. CDR3s include the opening cysteine and the closing phenylalanine or tryptophan. The D gene is left open where the match is weak. Where a row states a size, it is once, few, many or the class of an expanded clone; other rows omit it.

v_gene	d_gene	abundance	j_gene	CDR3nt	CDR3aa
TRBV25-1	TRBD1	NA	TRBJ1-6	TGTGCCAGCACCGCAGGGGGCGCAGATAATTCACCCCTCCACTTT	CASTAGGADNSPLHF
TRBV11-1	NA	NA	TRBJ2-5	TGTGCCAGCACCAAGGGGGGGGCGGAGAAGACCCAGTACTTC	CASTKGGAEKTQYF
TRBV5-5	TRBD1	NA	TRBJ2-3	TGTGCCAGCAGTGAGGGGACAGGGATTCCAGATACGCAGTATTTT	CASSEGTGIPDTQYF
TRBV18	NA	NA	TRBJ1-5	TGTGCCAGCTCTAGACAGGCAGGGGAGATTGGCAATCAGCCCCAGCATTTT	CASSRQAGEIGNQPQHF
TRBV2	NA	NA	TRBJ2-6	TGTGCCAGCAGTGACAGAATCTCTGGGGCCAACGTCCTGACTTTC	CASSDRISGANVLTF
TRBV12-5	TRBD1	NA	TRBJ1-1	TGTGCTAGTGGTTTGTGGGGACAGGGGGCGGGCACTGAAGCTTTCTTT	CASGLWGQGAGTEAFF
TRBV6-5	NA	NA	TRBJ2-5	TGTGCCAGCAGCCGGGGGGCTAGTTCCCCAGAGACCCAGTACTTC	CASSRGASSPETQYF
TRBV5-1	NA	few	TRBJ1-2	TGCGCCAGCAGCTTGGGAGATTCCTATGGCTACACCTTC	CASSLGDSYGYTF
TRBV2	TRBD1	NA	TRBJ2-7	TGTGCCAGCTCTCGGGACAGGGGGTTCGAGCAGTACTTC	CASSRDRGFEQYF
TRBV5-6	NA	NA	TRBJ1-1	TGTGCCAGCAGCTCGAGGTGGTTGGGCCAGGGTACGAACACTGAAGCTTTCTTT	CASSSRWLGQGTNTEAFF
TRBV5-1	TRBD1	NA	TRBJ1-3	TGCGCCAGCAGCTATGGACAGGTTGGGGGAAACACCATATATTTT	CASSYGQVGGNTIYF
TRBV18	TRBD1	NA	TRBJ2-5	TGTGCCAGCTCACCACGGACAGGGGGCTGGGAGACCCAGTACTTC	CASSPRTGGWETQYF
TRBV3-1/TRBV3-2	NA	NA	TRBJ1-1	TGTGCCAGCAGCCAAGGAACAGGACCGAACACTGAAGCTTTCTTT	CASSQGTGPNTEAFF
TRBV27	TRBD1	few	TRBJ1-5	TGTGCCAGCAGTTTAAAGGGACAGGGGTGGAATCAGCCCCAGCATTTT	CASSLKGQGWNQPQHF
TRBV6-4	NA	NA	TRBJ2-3	TGTGCCAGCAGTGATTTGCGGGGCCAAAGCACAGATACGCAGTATTTT	CASSDLRGQSTDTQYF
TRBV12-3/TRBV12-4	NA	NA	TRBJ1-1	TGTGCCAGCAGGGGGGGGTGGACTGAAGCTTTCTTT	CASRGGWTEAFF
TRBV5-1	TRBD1	NA	TRBJ2-1	TGCGCCAGCAGCCCTGGGACAGCCTACAATGAGCAGTTCTTC	CASSPGTAYNEQFF
TRBV11-3	NA	NA	TRBJ2-2	TGTGCCAGCAGCCTATTTGGGCGGGACAACACCGGGGAGCTGTTTTTT	CASSLFGRDNTGELFF
TRBV4-1	TRBD2	NA	TRBJ2-1	TGCGCCAGCAGCCGCCAGCGGGAGGGCGATGAGCAGTTCTTC	CASSRQREGDEQFF
TRBV21-1	NA	NA	TRBJ2-7	TGTGCCAGCAGCCATTATCCGGACACCAGCTCCTACGAGCAGTACTTC	CASSHYPDTSSYEQYF
TRBV19	TRBD1	NA	TRBJ1-2	TGTGCCAGTAGGGGGACAGGAGAGAACTATGGCTACACCTTC	CASRGTGENYGYTF
TRBV27	TRBD2	few	TRBJ2-2	TGTGCCAGCACCAAATTTCTCGTAGCGGGAGGGCCGAGCGGGGAGCTGTTTTTT	CASTKFLVAGGPSGELFF
TRBV9	NA	NA	TRBJ2-1	TGTGCCAGCAGCACCAGGACTTCCTACAATGAGCAGTTCTTC	CASSTRTSYNEQFF
TRBV14	TRBD1	NA	TRBJ2-1	TGTGCCAGCAGCTTAGTACCGGGACAGGGGGACAATGAGCAGTTCTTC	CASSLVPGQGDNEQFF
TRBV7-6	NA	NA	TRBJ1-1	TGTGCCAGCAGCCAAGGACGGGGAGGCACTGAAGCTTTCTTT	CASSQGRGGTEAFF
TRBV25-1	TRBD2	NA	TRBJ2-3	TGTGCCAGCAGCCAGACTAGCGGGAGAACAGATACGCAGTATTTT	CASSQTSGRTDTQYF
TRBV18	NA	NA	TRBJ2-7	TGTGCCAGCTCACCAACTAAACTCTCCGAGCAGTACTTC	CASSPTKLSEQYF
TRBV28	NA	NA	TRBJ2-6	TGTGCCAGCAGTTTAGGGGGAGGCCGCTCTGGGGCCAACGTCCTGACTTTC	CASSLGGGRSGANVLTF
TRBV5-4	NA	NA	TRBJ1-1	TGTGCCAGCAGCGGGGCCACTGAAGCTTTCTTT	CASSGATEAFF
TRBV3-1/TRBV3-2	NA	NA	TRBJ1-1	TGTGCCAGCAGACCGCGGGGGGGGATCACTGAAGCTTTCTTT	CASRPRGGITEAFF
TRBV7-9	TRBD1	NA	TRBJ2-7	TGTGCCAGCAGCCCCACCGGGACAGGGGGCAACTACGAGCAGTACTTC	CASSPTGTGGNYEQYF
TRBV18	NA	NA	TRBJ2-1	TGTGCCAGCTCATCGCCCAACAAATACAATGAGCAGTTCTTC	CASSSPNKYNEQFF
TRBV13	NA	few	TRBJ2-1	TGTGCCAGCAGCCTACAGGGTTGGAATGAGCAGTTCTTC	CASSLQGWNEQFF
TRBV19	TRBD2	NA	TRBJ2-1	TGTGCCAGTAGTATTCAGGGACTAGCGGGTTCCAGCTCCTACAATGAGCAGTTCTTC	CASSIQGLAGSSSYNEQFF
TRBV5-4	TRBD2	NA	TRBJ2-3	TGTGCCAGCAGCTTGGAGGTAGCGGGAGTGATAGATACGCAGTATTTT	CASSLEVAGVIDTQYF
TRBV6-1	TRBD1	NA	TRBJ1-1	TGTGCCAGCAGTGTAAGGGGCCTATTGACAGGGGCCACTGAAGCTTTCTTT	CASSVRGLLTGATEAFF
TRBV28	NA	NA	TRBJ2-7	TGTGCCAGCAGCCCCTTGACAGGTAACGAGCAGTACTTC	CASSPLTGNEQYF
TRBV3-1/TRBV3-2	TRBD2	NA	TRBJ2-1	TGTGCCAGCAGCCGATCTAGCGGGGGGGCGCATGAGCAGTTCTTC	CASSRSSGGAHEQFF
TRBV28	NA	NA	TRBJ2-7	TGTGCCAGCAGTTTGCAGGGGAGCGAGCAGTACTTC	CASSLQGSEQYF
TRBV29-1	TRBD1	NA	TRBJ2-7	TGCAGCGTTGAGGGGACAGGCCAGGGCGAGCAGTACTTC	CSVEGTGQGEQYF
TRBV18	NA	NA	TRBJ1-1	TGTGCCAGCTCACCAAAATGGGTGGAGTTGACTGAAGCTTTCTTT	CASSPKWVELTEAFF
TRBV25-1	TRBD1	NA	TRBJ2-7	TGTGCCAGCAGTGTTGACAGGGGGACCTACGAGCAGTACTTC	CASSVDRGTYEQYF
TRBV11-2	TRBD2	many	TRBJ2-1	TGTGCCAGCAGCTTAGGACAAAAGCTAGCGGGGGGCTCCTACAATGAGCAGTTCTTC	CASSLGQKLAGGSYNEQFF
TRBV5-1	TRBD2	NA	TRBJ2-2	TGCGCCAGCAGCTTGGAAGTCCTAGCGGGACGCACCGGGGAGCTGTTTTTT	CASSLEVLAGRTGELFF
TRBV7-9	NA	few	TRBJ2-7	TGTGCCAGCAGCTTAGAAAAAGGCGGCGGTACGGCCGAGCAGTACTTC	CASSLEKGGGTAEQYF
TRBV5-8	TRBD2	NA	TRBJ2-3	TGTGCCAGCAGCCTGGGGCGGGAGGGCCCCCAAGATACGCAGTATTTT	CASSLGREGPQDTQYF
TRBV5-1	NA	many	TRBJ1-4	TGCGCCAGCAGCTTGACGTCTACCAATGAAAAACTGTTTTTT	CASSLTSTNEKLFF
TRBV18	NA	NA	TRBJ1-2	TGTGCCAGCTCACCTTCGAGGGTTGGCTACACCTTC	CASSPSRVGYTF
TRBV27	NA	NA	TRBJ2-2	TGTGCCAGCAGTTACCGCCCAGGGCAGAACACCGGGGAGCTGTTTTTT	CASSYRPGQNTGELFF
TRBV7-9	TRBD2	many	TRBJ2-1	TGTGCCAGCACCCAGGGGAGGCGGGAGGACAGTGAGCAGTTCTTC	CASTQGRREDSEQFF
TRBV7-9	NA	NA	TRBJ1-1	TGTGCCAGCAGCCGGACTTATGGGGACACTGAAGCTTTCTTT	CASSRTYGDTEAFF
TRBV3-1/TRBV3-2	NA	few	TRBJ1-1	TGTGCCAGCAGCCGGTATGTGGGGGGAACTGAAGCTTTCTTT	CASSRYVGGTEAFF
TRBV5-1	TRBD2	NA	TRBJ2-3	TGCGCCAGCAGCCGTCGAAGCGGGGGGGCCGGGACAGATACGCAGTATTTT	CASSRRSGGAGTDTQYF
TRBV20-1	TRBD1	NA	TRBJ2-1	TGCAGTGCTAGTAAATGGGACAGGAGCTCCTACAATGAGCAGTTCTTC	CSASKWDRSSYNEQFF